This T cell receptor beta chain was sequenced in a study of cytomegalovirus exposure and HLA in healthy donors. The study, taken as a whole, reports: In vitro experiments confirmed that three CMV-associated chains were specific for CMV antigens.

Deletions cut 9 bases from V and 2 bases from J, with 11 bases between. CDR1 and CDR2 from the germline V gene are MDHEN and SYDVKM. The CDR3 is made up of 13 amino acids. Worth noting for this clone: What it recognizes is unknown.

The primer mix had 60 Vbeta and 13 Jbeta primers. This table comes from immunoSEQ multiplex PCR, and its TCRdb copy is limited to in-frame clones, with some not included. The table records about 99,000 clones, roughly 78% of them present only once. This chain uses TRBV28 with TRBJ1-3; D gene ambiguous. The material sequenced was PBMCs. The sequence was obtained from a woman aged 40 to 50 in good health and CMV-seronegative. CDR3 DNA: TGTGCCAGTTATCCTCCCCCTGGAAACACCATATATTTT. It translates to CASYPPPGNTIYF.